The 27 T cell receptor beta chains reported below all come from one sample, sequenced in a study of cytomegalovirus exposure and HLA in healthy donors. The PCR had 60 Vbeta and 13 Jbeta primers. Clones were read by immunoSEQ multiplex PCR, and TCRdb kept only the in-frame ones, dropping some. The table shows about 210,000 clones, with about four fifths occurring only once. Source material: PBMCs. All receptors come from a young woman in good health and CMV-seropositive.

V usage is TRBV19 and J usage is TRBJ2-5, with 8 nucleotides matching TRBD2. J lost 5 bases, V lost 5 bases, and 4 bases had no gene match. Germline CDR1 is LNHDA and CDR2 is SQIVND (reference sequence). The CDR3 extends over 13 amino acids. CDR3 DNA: TGTGCCAGTAGTGGGACTAGGGCCGAGACCCAGTACTTC. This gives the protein CASSGTRAETQYF.

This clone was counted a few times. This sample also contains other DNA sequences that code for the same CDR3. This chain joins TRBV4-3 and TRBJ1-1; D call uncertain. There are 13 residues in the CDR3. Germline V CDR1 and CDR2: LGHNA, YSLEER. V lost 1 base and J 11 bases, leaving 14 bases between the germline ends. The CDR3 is CASSQVAGGMAFF. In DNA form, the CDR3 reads TGCGCCAGCAGCCAAGTGGCAGGAGGGATGGCTTTCTTT.

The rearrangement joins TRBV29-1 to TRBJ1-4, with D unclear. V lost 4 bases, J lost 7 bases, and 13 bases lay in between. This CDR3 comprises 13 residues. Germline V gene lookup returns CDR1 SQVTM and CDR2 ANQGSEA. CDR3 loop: CSVGSGEGEKLFF. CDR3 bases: TGCAGCGTTGGGTCGGGAGAAGGTGAAAAACTGTTTTTT.

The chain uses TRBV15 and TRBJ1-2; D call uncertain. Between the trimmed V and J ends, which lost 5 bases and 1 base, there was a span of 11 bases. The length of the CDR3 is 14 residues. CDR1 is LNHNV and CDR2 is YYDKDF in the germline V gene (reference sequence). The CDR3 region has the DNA TGTGCCACCAGCGCTACAGCATATAACTATGGCTACACCTTC. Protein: CATSATAYNYGYTF.

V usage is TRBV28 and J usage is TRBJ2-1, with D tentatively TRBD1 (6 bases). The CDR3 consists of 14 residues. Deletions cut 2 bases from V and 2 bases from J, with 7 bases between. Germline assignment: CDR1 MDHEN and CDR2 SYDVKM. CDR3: CASSLGQPYNEQFF. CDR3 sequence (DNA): TGTGCCAGCAGTTTAGGACAGCCCTACAATGAGCAGTTCTTC.

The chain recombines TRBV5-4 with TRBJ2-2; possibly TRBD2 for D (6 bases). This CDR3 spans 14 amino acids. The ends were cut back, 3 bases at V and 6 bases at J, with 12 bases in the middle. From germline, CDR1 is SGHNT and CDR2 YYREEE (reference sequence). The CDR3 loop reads CASSSPEGSGELFF. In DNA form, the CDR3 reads TGTGCCAGCAGCTCCCCGGAGGGATCCGGGGAGCTGTTTTTT.

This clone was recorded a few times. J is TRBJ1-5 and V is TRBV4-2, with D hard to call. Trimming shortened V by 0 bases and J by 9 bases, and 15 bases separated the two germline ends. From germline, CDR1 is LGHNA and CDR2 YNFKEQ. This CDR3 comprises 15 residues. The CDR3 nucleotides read TGTGCCAGCAGCCAAGATCTCGAGCGGCCCGGGCCCCAGCATTTT. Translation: CASSQDLERPGPQHF.

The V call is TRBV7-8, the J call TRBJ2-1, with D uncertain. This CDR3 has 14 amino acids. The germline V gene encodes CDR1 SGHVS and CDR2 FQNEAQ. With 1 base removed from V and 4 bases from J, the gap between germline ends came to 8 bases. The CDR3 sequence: CASSLDPDYNEQFF. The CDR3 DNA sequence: TGTGCCAGCAGCTTAGATCCAGATTACAATGAGCAGTTCTTC.

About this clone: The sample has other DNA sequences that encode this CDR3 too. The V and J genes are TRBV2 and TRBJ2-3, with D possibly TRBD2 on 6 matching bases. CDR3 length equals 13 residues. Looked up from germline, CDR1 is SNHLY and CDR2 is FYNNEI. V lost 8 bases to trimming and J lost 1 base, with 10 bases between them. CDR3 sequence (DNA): TGTGCCAGCCGCGGGGATCGCACAGATACGCAGTATTTT. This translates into CASRGDRTDTQYF.

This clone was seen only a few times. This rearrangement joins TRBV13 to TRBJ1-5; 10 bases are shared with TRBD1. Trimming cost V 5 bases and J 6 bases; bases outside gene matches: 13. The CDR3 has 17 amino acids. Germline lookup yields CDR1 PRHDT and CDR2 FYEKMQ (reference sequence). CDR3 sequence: CASSTPPTGGLSQPQHF. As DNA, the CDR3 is TGTGCCAGCAGCACCCCCCCGACAGGGGGCTTGAGTCAGCCCCAGCATTTT.

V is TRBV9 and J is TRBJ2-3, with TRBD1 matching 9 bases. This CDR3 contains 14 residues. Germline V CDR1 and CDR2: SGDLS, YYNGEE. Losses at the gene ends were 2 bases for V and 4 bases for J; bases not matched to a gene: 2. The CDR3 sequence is CASSVRTGADTQYF. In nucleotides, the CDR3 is TGTGCCAGCAGCGTGAGGACAGGGGCAGATACGCAGTATTTT.

In nucleotides, the CDR3 is TGTGCCAGCAGTTTCCTAGCGAAGGACGAGCAGTACTTC. This codes for CASSFLAKDEQYF. This chain links TRBV28 with TRBJ2-7; TRBD2 is a possible D gene (6 bases). The germline V gene has CDR1 MDHEN and CDR2 SYDVKM. The CDR3 is made up of 13 amino acids. V dropped 3 bases and J dropped 5 bases, with 11 bases sitting between them.

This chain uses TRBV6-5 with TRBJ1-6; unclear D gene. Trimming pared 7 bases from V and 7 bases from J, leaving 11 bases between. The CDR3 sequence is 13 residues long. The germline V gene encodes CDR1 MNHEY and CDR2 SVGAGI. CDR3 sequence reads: CASTTVGNSPLHF. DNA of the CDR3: TGTGCCAGCACGACCGTCGGGAATTCACCCCTCCACTTT.

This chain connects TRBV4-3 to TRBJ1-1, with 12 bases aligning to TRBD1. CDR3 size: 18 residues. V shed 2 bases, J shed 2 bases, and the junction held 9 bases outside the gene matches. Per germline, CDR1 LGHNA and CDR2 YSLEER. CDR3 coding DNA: TGCGCCAGCAGCCAAAGTACCGGGACAGGGGGCGAAAACACTGAAGCTTTCTTT. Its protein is CASSQSTGTGGENTEAFF.

For the CDR3, the DNA is TGTGCCAGTAGTATTCGGACAGGTCCCTACGAGCAGTACTTC. It specifies CASSIRTGPYEQYF. The chain has TRBV19 and TRBJ2-7, with 7 nucleotides matching TRBD1. V lost 3 bases, J lost 2 bases, and 4 bases stayed unmatched. The germline V gene encodes CDR1 LNHDA and CDR2 SQIVND (reference sequence). The CDR3 extends over 14 amino acids.

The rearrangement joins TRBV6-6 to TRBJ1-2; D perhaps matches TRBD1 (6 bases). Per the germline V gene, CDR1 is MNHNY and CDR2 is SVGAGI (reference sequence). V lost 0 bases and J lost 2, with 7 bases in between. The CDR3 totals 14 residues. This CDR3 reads CASSYSRGNYGYTF. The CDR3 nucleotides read TGTGCCAGCAGTTACTCGAGGGGGAACTATGGCTACACCTTC.

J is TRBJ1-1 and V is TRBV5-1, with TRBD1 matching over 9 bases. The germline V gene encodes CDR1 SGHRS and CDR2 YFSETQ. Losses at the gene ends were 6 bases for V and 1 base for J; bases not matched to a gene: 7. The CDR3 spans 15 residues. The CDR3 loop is CASKGEGQGNTEAFF. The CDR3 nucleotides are TGCGCCAGCAAGGGGGAGGGACAGGGGAACACTGAAGCTTTCTTT.

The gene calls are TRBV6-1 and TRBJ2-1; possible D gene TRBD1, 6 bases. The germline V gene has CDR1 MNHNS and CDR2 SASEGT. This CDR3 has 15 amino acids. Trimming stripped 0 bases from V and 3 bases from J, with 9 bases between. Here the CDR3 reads CASSEATGSYNEQFF. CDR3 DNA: TGTGCCAGCAGTGAAGCGACAGGTAGCTACAATGAGCAGTTCTTC.

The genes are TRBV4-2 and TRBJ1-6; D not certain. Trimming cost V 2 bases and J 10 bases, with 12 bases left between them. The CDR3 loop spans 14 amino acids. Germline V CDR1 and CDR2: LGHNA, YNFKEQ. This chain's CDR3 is CASSQQSGISPLHF. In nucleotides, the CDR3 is TGTGCCAGCAGCCAACAATCCGGGATCTCACCCCTCCACTTT.

The CDR3 DNA reads as TGCGCCAGCAGAAGTTTGCAGGGGCTAGAGGAGACCCAGTACTTC. This encodes CASRSLQGLEETQYF. The V call is TRBV5-1, the J call TRBJ2-5; a possible D gene is TRBD1 (6 bases). CDR1 SGHRS and CDR2 YFSETQ come from the germline V gene. This CDR3 has 15 residues. V was clipped by 5 bases and J by 5 bases, with 19 bases between them. Supplemented by reference TRBV5-1 and TRBJ2-5, the full variable domain reads KAGVTQTPRYLIKTRGQQVTLSCSPISGHRSVSWYQQTPGQGLQFLFEYFSETQRNKGNFPGRFSGRQFSNSRSEMNVSTLELGDSALYLCASRSLQGLEETQYFGPGTRLLVL.

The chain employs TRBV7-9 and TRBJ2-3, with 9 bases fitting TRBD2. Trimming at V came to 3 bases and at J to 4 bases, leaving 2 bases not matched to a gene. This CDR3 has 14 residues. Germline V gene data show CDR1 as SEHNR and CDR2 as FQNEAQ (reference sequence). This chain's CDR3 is CASSFPSGADTQYF. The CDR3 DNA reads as TGTGCCAGCAGCTTTCCTAGCGGGGCAGATACGCAGTATTTT.

DNA of the CDR3: TGTGCCAGCAGCCTCCGGGCGGGGGAAACAGATACGCAGTATTTT. Translation gives CASSLRAGETDTQYF. The chain recombines TRBV7-3 with TRBJ2-3; 7 nucleotides align to TRBD2. J was trimmed by 3 bases and V by 5 bases; bases with no gene match: 8. Looked up from germline, CDR1 is SGHTA and CDR2 is FQGTGA. CDR3 length: 15 residues.

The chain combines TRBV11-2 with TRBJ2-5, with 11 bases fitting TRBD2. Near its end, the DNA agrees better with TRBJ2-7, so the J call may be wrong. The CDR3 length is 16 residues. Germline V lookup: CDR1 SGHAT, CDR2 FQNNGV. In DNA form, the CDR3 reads TGTGCCAGCAGCTTAGGTAGCGGGGGGGCAGGATACGAGCAGTACTTC. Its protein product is CASSLGSGGAGYEQYF.

In DNA, the CDR3 is TGTGCCAGCTCAGACATGGTCACCGCCGACATTCAGTACTTC. Its translation is CASSDMVTADIQYF. This chain connects TRBV18 to TRBJ2-4; D ambiguous. The CDR3 runs 14 residues. Trimming removed 5 bases at V and 8 bases at J, with 16 bases between. Germline lookup yields CDR1 KGHSH and CDR2 LQKENI.

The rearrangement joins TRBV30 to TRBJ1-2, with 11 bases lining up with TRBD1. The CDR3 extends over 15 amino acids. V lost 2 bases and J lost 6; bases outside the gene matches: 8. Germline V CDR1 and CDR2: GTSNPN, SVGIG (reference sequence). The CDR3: CAWSSGTGGFNGYTF. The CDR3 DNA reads TGTGCCTGGAGTTCCGGGACAGGGGGTTTTAATGGCTACACCTTC.

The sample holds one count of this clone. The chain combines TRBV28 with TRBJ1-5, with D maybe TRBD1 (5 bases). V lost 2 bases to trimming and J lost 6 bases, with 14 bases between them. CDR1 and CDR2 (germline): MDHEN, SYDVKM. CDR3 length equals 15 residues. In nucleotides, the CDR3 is TGTGCCAGCAGTTTAATAGGGTGGGGGGGTCAGCCCCAGCATTTT. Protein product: CASSLIGWGGQPQHF.

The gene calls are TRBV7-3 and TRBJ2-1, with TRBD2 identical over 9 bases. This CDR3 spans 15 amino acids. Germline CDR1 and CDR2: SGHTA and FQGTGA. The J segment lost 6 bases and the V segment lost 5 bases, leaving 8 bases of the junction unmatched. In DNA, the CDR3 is TGTGCCAGCAGCCTCCTGGCGGGAGGGCTCAATGAGCAGTTCTTC. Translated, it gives CASSLLAGGLNEQFF. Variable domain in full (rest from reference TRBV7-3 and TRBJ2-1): GAGVSQTPSNKVTEKGKYVELRCDPISGHTALYWYRQSLGQGPEFLIYFQGTGAADDSGLPNDRFFAVRPEGSVSTLKIQRTERGDSAVYLCASSLLAGGLNEQFFGPGTRLTVL.